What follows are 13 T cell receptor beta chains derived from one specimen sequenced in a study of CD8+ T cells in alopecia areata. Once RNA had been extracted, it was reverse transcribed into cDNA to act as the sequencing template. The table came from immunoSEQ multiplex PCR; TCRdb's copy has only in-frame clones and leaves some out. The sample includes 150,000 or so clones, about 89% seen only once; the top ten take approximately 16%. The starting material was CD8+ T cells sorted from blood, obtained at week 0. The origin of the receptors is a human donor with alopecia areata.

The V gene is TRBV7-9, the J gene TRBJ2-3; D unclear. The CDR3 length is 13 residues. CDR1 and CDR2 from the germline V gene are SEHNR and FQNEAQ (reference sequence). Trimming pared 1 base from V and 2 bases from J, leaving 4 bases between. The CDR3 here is CASSLGFTDTQYF. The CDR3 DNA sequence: TGTGCCAGCAGCTTAGGCTTCACAGATACGCAGTATTTT.

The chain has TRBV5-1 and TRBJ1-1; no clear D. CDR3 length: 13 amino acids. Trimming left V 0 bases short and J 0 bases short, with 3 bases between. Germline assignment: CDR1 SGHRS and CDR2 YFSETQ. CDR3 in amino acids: CASSLVLNTEAFF. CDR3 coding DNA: TGCGCCAGCAGCTTGGTTTTGAACACTGAAGCTTTCTTT.

The CDR3 DNA reads as TGCAGCGTTCGCCTGGGTCCCGGCAGCACAGATACGCAGTATTTT. Translated: CSVRLGPGSTDTQYF. The rearrangement joins TRBV29-1 to TRBJ2-3; no reliable D call. Germline-derived CDR1 and CDR2 are SQVTM and ANQGSEA. The CDR3 totals 15 residues. V was pared by 5 bases and J by 0 bases, with 15 bases between.

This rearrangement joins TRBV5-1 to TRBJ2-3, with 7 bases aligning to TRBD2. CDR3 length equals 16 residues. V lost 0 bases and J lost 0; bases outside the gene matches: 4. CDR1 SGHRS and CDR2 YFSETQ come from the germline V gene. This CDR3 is CASSLASGGSTDTQYF. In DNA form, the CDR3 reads TGCGCCAGCAGCTTGGCTAGCGGTGGGAGCACAGATACGCAGTATTTT.

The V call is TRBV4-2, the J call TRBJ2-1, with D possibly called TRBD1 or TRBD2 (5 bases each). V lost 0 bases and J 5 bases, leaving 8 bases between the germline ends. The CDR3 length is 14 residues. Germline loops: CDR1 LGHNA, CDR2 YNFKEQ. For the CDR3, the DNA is TGTGCCAGCAGCCAAGAAAGAGGGGACAATGAGCAGTTCTTC. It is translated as CASSQERGDNEQFF.

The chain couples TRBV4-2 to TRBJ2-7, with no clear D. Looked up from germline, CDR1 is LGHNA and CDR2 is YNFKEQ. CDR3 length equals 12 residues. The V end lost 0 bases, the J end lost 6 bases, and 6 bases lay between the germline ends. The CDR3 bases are TGTGCCAGCAGCCAAGATTCTCGCGAGCAGTACTTC. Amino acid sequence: CASSQDSREQYF.

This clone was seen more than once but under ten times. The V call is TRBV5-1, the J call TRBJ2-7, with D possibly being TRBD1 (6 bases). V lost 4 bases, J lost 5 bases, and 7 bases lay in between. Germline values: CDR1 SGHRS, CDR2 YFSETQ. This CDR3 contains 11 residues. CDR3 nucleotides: TGCGCCAGCAGCGGGGGCGACGAGCAGTACTTC. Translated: CASSGGDEQYF.

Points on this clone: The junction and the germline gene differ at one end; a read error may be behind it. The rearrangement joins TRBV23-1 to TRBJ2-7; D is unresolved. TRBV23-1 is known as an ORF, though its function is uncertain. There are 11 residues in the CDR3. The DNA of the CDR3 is TGCGCCAGCAGTCAATCTCTCGTATTGCACTTC. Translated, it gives CASSQSLVLHF.

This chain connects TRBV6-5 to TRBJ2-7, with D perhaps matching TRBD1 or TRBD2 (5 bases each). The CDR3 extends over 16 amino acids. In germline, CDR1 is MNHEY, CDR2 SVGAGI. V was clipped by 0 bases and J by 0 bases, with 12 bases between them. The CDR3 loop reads CASSYSGTASSYEQYF. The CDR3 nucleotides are TGTGCCAGCAGTTACTCGGGGACGGCAAGCTCCTACGAGCAGTACTTC.

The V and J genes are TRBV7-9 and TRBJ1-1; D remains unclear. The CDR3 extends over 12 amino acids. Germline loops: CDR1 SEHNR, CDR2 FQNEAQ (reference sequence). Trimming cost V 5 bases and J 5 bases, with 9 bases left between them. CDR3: CASSKLGTEAFF. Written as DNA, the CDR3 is TGTGCCAGCAGCAAATTAGGTACTGAAGCTTTCTTT.

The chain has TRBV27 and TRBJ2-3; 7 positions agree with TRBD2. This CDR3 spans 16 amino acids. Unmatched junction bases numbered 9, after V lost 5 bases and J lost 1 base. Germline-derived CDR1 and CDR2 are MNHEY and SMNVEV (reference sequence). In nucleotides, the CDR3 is TGTGCCAGCAGTCGACCCGCGGGAGTCCGCACAGATACGCAGTATTTT. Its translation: CASSRPAGVRTDTQYF.

Written as DNA, the CDR3 is TGTGCCTGGGACAGTACAGGGGGAAACACTGAAGCTTTCTTT. Encoded protein: CAWDSTGGNTEAFF. The chain employs TRBV30 and TRBJ1-1; 8 positions agree with TRBD1. Germline-derived CDR1 and CDR2 are GTSNPN and SVGIG (reference sequence). The CDR3 totals 14 residues. With 5 bases clipped from V and 2 bases from J, the junction kept 7 bases outside the gene matches.

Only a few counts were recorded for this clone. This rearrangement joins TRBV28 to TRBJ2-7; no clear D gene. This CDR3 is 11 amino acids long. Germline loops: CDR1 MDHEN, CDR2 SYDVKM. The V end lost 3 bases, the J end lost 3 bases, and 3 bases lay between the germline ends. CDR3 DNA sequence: TGTGCCAGCAGTTTTAGCTACGAGCAGTACTTC. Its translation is CASSFSYEQYF.